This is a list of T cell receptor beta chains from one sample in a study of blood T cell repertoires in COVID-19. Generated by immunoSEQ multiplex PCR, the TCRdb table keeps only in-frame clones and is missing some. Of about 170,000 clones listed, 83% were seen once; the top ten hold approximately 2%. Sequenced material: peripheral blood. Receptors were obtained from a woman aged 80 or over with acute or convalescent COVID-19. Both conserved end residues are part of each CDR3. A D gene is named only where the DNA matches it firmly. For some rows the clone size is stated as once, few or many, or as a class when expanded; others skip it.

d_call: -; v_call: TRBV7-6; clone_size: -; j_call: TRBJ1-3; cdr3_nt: TGTGCCAGCAGCTTAGGCACGGGCTCTGGAAACACCATATATTTT; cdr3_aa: CASSLGTGSGNTIYF
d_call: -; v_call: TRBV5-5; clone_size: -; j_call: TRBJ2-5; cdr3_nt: TGTGCCAGCAGCACGGACAGTTCGGAGACCCAGTACTTC; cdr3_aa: CASSTDSSETQYF
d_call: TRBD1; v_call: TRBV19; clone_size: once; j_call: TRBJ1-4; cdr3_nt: TGTGCCAGTAAGGGACAGGCTGGAGCAACTAATGAAAAACTGTTTTTT; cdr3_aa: CASKGQAGATNEKLFF
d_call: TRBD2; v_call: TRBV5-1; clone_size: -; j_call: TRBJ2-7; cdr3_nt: TGCGCCAGCAGCATACTAGCGGGAGTCTCCTACGAGCAGTACTTC; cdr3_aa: CASSILAGVSYEQYF
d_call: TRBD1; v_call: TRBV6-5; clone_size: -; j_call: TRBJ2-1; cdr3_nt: TGTGCCAGCAGTTTGTACAGGGGGCTGCAGTTCTTC; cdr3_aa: CASSLYRGLQFF
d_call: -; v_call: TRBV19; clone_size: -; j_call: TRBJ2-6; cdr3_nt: TGTGCCAGTAGTAGGCATATCTCTGGGGCCAACGTCCTGACTTTC; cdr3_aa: CASSRHISGANVLTF
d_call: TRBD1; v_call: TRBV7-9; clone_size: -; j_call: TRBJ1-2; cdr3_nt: TGTGCCAGCAGCACCGCGGGGACAGGGGTCGGTGGCTACACCTTC; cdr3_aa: CASSTAGTGVGGYTF
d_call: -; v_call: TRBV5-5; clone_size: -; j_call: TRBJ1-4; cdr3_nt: TGTGCCAGCAGCCTTTCAGATTCACGGAGTGAAAAACTGTTTTTT; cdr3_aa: CASSLSDSRSEKLFF
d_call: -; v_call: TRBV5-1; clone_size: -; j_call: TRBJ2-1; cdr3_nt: TGCGCCAGCAGCCTCCTCGGGGGTCCAGCGAGGTACAATGAGCAGTTCTTC; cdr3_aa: CASSLLGGPARYNEQFF
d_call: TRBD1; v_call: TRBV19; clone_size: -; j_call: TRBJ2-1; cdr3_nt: TGTGCCATCCGGACAGGCGGCAATGAGCAGTTCTTC; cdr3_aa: CAIRTGGNEQFF
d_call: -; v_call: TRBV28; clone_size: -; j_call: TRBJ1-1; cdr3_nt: TGTGCCAGCAGTTTCTTCACTCCGGGGAGGAACACTGAAGCTTTCTTT; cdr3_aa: CASSFFTPGRNTEAFF
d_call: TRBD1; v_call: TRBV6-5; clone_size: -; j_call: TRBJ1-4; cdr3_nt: TGTGCCAGCAGTCCTTCAAACAGGGGAAGTGAAAAACTGTTTTTT; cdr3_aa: CASSPSNRGSEKLFF
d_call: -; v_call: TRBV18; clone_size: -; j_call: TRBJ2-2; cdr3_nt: TGTGCCAGCTCCGTAAAGGACAGCAACCCCGCTGGCACCGGGGAGCTGTTTTTT; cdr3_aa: CASSVKDSNPAGTGELFF
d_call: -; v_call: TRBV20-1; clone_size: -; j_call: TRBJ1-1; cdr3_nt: TGCAGTGCTAGTTCCGCGCTTGAACTGAACACTGAAGCTTTCTTT; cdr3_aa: CSASSALELNTEAFF
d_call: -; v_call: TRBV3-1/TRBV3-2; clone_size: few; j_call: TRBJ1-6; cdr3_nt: TGTGCCAGCAGTCGGTCCAGGGAAAATTCACCCCTCCACTTT; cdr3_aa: CASSRSRENSPLHF
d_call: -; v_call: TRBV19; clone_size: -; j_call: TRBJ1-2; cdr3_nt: TGTGCCACTTCTCAGAGGGCAGGATCCTGGGGTGGCTACACCTTC; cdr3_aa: CATSQRAGSWGGYTF
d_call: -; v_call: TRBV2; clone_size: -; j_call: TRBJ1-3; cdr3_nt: TGTGCCAGCAGTCGACAGTCTGGAAACACCATATATTTT; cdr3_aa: CASSRQSGNTIYF
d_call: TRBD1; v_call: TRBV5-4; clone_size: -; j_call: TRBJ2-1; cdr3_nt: TGTGCCAGCAGCTTGACAGGGGATAGAAATGAGCAGTTCTTC; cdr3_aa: CASSLTGDRNEQFF
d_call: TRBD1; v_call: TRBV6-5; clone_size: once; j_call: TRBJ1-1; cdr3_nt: TGTGCCAGCAGTTATTTAGGGGGCGCAGACACTGAAGCTTTCTTT; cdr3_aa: CASSYLGGADTEAFF
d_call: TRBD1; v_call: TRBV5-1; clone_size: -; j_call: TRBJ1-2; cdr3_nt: TGCGCCAGCAGCTTGGGGGGGACAGGAGCTAACTATGGCTACACCTTC; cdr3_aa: CASSLGGTGANYGYTF
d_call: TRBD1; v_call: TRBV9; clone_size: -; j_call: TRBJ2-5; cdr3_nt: TGTGCCAGCAGTTCTCGACAGGGGCAAGAGACCCAGTACTTC; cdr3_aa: CASSSRQGQETQYF
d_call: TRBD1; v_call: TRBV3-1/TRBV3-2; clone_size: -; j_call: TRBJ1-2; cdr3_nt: TGTGCCAGCAGCATCGGGACAGCTAACTATGGCTACACCTTC; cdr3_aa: CASSIGTANYGYTF